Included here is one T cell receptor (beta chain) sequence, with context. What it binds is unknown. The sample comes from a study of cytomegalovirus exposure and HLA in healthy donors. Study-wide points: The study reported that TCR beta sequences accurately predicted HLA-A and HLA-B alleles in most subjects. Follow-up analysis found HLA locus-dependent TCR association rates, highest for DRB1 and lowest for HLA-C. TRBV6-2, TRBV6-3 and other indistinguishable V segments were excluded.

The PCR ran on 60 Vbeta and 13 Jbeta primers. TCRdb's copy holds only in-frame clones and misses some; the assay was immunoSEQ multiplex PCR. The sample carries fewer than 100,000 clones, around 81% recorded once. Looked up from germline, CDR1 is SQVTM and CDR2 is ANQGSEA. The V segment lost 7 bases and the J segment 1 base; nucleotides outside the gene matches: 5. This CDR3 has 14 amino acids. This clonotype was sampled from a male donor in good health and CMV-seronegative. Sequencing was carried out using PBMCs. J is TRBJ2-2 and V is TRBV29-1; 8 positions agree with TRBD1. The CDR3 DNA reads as TGCAGCGCCGGACAGGGAGGGAACACCGGGGAGCTGTTTTTT. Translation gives CSAGQGGNTGELFF.